This TCR beta chain stems from a study of shared clonotypes between healthy human individuals. Background on the study: The cohort comprised a couple of women and a few men. Their ages spanned 18 to 49 years. Study-wide results and limits: Measured sharing among donors was expected to vary with sequencing depth.

Deletions cut 0 bases from V and 8 bases from J, with 11 bases between. Germline assignment: CDR1 MGHRA and CDR2 YSYEKL. The CDR3 is 14 residues long. On sorted subsets, replicate PCRs used roughly 190 ng DNA, or some 27,000 T cell genomes. The assay was immunoSEQ multiplex PCR, and TCRdb's table has in-frame clones only and misses some. The sample records 300,000 to 400,000 clones, about 70% being singletons. Notes on this clone: What it binds is not known.

Every donor, a Caucasian adult, lived in Nashville, Tennessee. V and J are TRBV4-1 and TRBJ1-3, with D possibly being TRBD1 (6 bases). The sequencing input was memory CD4+ T cells sorted from blood. Subset of the sample: CD45RA-negative fraction. The TCR sequence derives from a man aged 30 to 45 in good health. CDR3 residues: CASSQDSRGYTIYF. The CDR3 nucleotides are TGCGCCAGCAGCCAAGATTCCAGGGGTTACACCATATATTTT.